The T cell receptor (beta chain) described here comes from a study of CD8 T cells in ankylosing spondylitis (dated 2017 in TCRdb). Notes on the research overall: To find TCR variants linked to disease, the study profiled T cell receptor beta repertoires in ankylosing spondylitis patients and healthy donors. Peripheral blood was sampled, and synovial fluid was additionally collected from ankylosing spondylitis patients. In total, the full study cohort was made up of about 99 healthy donors and about two dozen ankylosing spondylitis patients. Findings and caveats that apply to the study as a whole: Some motif variants had previously been reported in the synovial fluid and blood of reactive arthritis patients, which suggests shared mechanisms of disease initiation. According to the report, matched synovial fluid samples from ankylosing spondylitis patients were significantly enriched for the disease-linked clones. A TCR beta motif of about eight highly homologous amino acid variants appeared characteristic of blood from ankylosing spondylitis patients. The disease-linked clones showed a CD8+ phenotype and occurred at relatively low frequencies in peripheral blood.

This clonotype was found a few times. Its antigen remains unidentified. Base qualities are not at hand, and no much larger clone is one base apart. Data came from an Illumina HiSeq 2500. TCR beta libraries were prepared by quantitative 5'-RACE with molecular barcodes. Under the source paper's analysis protocol: To identify disease-linked TCR variants, a new computational method was used, one built on a probabilistic model of VDJ rearrangement. TCRdb ran its own pipeline on the public reads, namely fastp trimming at Q25 and MiXCR clone calling, and kept in-frame beta chains. Entries that share a CDR3 protein sequence are merged under the most common genes and DNA. These V and J calls derive from TCRdb rather than the authors' analysis. The sample profile shows about 280,000 distinct CDR3 sequences; about 20% of them were found once. Clones ranked in the top ten supply less than 9.5% of the sample. The V end loses 7 bases and the J end loses 1 base, and a stretch of 13 bases separates them. Inclusive of the bounding cysteine and phenylalanine, the CDR3 is 13 residues long. The only DNA kept is the CDR3, 39 bases in frame from the first base. Via the germline V gene (reference sequence), CDR1 is GTSNPN and CDR2 SVGIG.

The material sequenced was blood, either unsorted or a sorted T cell fraction (not recorded which). The rearrangement combines TRBV30 with TRBJ1-1, and the D gene may be TRBD1, 5 bases matching. The sequence came from a male donor with ankylosing spondylitis or in good health (not recorded which). The CDR3: CAFSRGANTEAFF. DNA sequence: TGTGCCTTTTCAAGGGGTGCGAACACTGAAGCTTTCTTT. Full variable domain (CDR3 extended with the reference TRBV30 and TRBJ1-1 proteins): SQTIHQWPATLVQPVGSPLSLECTVEGTSNPNLYWYRQAAGRGLQLLFYSVGIGQISSEVPQNLSASRPQDRQFILSSKKLLLSDSGFYLCAFSRGANTEAFFGQGTRLTVV.